This TCR beta chain was observed in a study of cytomegalovirus exposure and HLA in healthy donors. On the study more broadly: From 150 million to 200 million T cells, an earlier analysis saw 100 million to 140 million unique TCR beta sequences. Findings of the study overall: As confirmed in vitro, a few CMV-associated chains were specific for CMV antigens.

Regarding this clone: The antigen remains unidentified.

The germline V gene has CDR1 LNHNV and CDR2 YYDKDF (reference sequence). V was cut by 3 bases and J by 2 bases, with 8 bases left in between. The CDR3 runs to 14 residues. 13 Jbeta primers and 60 Vbeta primers were used for the PCR. Produced via immunoSEQ multiplex PCR; TCRdb's table is partial and in-frame only. The sample features over 120,000 clones, with 0.96% in its top ten. This rearrangement joins TRBV15 to TRBJ1-5; tentatively, D is TRBD1 (6 bases). Sequenced: PBMCs. This TCR came from a male donor in good health and CMV-seronegative. The CDR3, as DNA: TGTGCCACCAGCAGCGACAGGCGCAATCAGCCCCAGCATTTT. This translates into CATSSDRRNQPQHF.